This entry describes one T cell receptor beta chain. In the original analysis: Reference gene primer amplification in the assay estimated nucleated cell counts. Sequencing was performed with immunoSEQ multiplex PCR; in TCRdb, only in-frame clones are kept and a portion is missing. V and J calls and clone size are given by that table; D and trimming were obtained from the DNA. The table lists about 180,000 clones, roughly nine tenths of them singletons, with less than 3.5% in the top ten. This specimen belongs to a study of blood T cell repertoires in COVID-19. Whole-study context: Acute-phase and convalescent COVID-19 samples originated in the United States, Italy and Spain. From T cells, B-cell-depleted T cells, or PBMCs came the material, which was cDNA or gDNA.

This CDR3 comprises 14 residues. CDR1 and CDR2 (germline): SGDLS, YYNGEE. The V and J ends lost 2 bases and 4 bases respectively, with 10 bases between them. The clonotype was recovered from a woman in her twenties or thirties with active or convalescent COVID-19. J is TRBJ1-3 and V is TRBV9, with D hard to call. The material sequenced was peripheral blood. CDR3 nucleotide sequence: TGTGCCAGCAGCGTTTGGGGAGACGGAAACACCATATATTTT. It codes for CASSVWGDGNTIYF.